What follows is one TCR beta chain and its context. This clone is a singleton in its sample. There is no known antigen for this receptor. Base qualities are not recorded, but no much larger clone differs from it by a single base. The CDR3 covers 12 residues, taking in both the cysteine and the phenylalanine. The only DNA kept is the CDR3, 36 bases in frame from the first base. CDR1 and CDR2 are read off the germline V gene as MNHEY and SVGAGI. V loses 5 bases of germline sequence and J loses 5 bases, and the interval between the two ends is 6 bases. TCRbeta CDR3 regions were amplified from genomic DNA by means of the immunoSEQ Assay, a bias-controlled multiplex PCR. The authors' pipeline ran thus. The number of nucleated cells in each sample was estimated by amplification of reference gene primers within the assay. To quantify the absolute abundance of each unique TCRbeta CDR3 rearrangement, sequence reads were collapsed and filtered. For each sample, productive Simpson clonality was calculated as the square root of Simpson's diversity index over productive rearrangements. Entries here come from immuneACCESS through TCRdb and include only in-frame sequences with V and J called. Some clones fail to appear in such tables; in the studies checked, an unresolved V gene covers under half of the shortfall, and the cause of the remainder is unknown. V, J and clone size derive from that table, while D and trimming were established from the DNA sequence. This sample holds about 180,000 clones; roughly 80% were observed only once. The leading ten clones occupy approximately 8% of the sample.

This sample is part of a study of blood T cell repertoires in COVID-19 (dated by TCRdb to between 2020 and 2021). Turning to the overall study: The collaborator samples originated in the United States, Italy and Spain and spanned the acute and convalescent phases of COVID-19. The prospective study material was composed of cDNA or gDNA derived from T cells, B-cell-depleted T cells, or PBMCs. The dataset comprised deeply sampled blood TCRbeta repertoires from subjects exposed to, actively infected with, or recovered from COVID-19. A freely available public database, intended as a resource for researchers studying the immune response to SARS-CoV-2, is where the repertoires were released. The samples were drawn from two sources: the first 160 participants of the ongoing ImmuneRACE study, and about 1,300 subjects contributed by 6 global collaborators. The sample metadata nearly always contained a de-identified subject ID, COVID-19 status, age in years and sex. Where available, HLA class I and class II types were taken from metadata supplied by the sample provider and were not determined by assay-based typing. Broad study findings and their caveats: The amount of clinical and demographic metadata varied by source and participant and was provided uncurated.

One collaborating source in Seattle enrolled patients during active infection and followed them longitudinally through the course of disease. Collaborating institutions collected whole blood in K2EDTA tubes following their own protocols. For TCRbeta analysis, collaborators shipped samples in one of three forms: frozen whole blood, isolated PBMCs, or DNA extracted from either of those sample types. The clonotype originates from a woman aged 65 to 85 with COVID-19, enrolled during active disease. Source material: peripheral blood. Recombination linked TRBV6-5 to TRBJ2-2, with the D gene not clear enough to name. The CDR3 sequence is CASSIVTGELFF. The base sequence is TGTGCCAGCAGTATAGTAACCGGGGAGCTGTTTTTT.